The 14 T cell receptor beta chains below all came from one sample that was sequenced in a study of T cells after yellow fever vaccination. TCRdb processed the 5' RACE reads anew with MiXCR; each CDR3 protein has one entry. The sample includes 250,000 to 400,000 distinct CDR3 sequences, about 4.5% seen only once; the top ten take 19%. This specimen was PBMCs, taken 15 days after the yellow fever booster vaccination. These receptors came from a man aged 18 to 35 who received the YFV17D yellow fever vaccine.

This clonotype was counted many times. The chain couples TRBV21-1 to TRBJ1-2. TRBV21-1 is a known pseudogene. CDR3 length equals 14 residues. In DNA, the CDR3 is TGTGCCAGCAGCAAGCGGGAGGCCCCGAGGGGCTACACCTTC. This encodes CASSKREAPRGYTF.

CDR3 loop: CASSQDQLDRGRQFF. In nucleotides, the CDR3 is TGCGCCAGCAGCCAAGATCAGTTGGATCGGGGCAGGCAGTTCTTC. This chain uses TRBV4-1 with TRBJ2-1; D is possibly TRBD1 or TRBD2 (5 bases each). V gave up 0 bases and J gave up 12 bases, with 18 bases separating them. The CDR3 runs 15 residues. Germline values: CDR1 MGHRA, CDR2 YSYEKL.

There are many counts of this clonotype. V is TRBV7-2 and J is TRBJ1-2; D gene unclear. V lost 4 bases to trimming and J lost 13 bases, with 13 bases between them. This CDR3 spans 11 amino acids. Per the germline V gene, CDR1 is SGHTA and CDR2 is FQGNSA. This chain's CDR3 is CASSSLMRPTF. The CDR3 bases are TGTGCCAGCAGCTCGCTCATGAGGCCCACCTTC.

The chain couples TRBV6-5 to TRBJ2-3; 7 bases map to TRBD1. The J segment lost 4 bases and the V segment lost 2 bases, leaving 3 bases of the junction unmatched. The germline V gene has CDR1 MNHEY and CDR2 SVGAGI. The CDR3 runs 14 residues. The CDR3 nucleotides read TGTGCCAGCAGTTACCTGACAGGGTCAGATACGCAGTATTTT. Its protein is CASSYLTGSDTQYF.

With regard to this clonotype: The junction and the germline gene differ at one end; a read error may be behind it. The chain is built from TRBV7-6 and TRBJ1-1, with a weak D call TRBD1 (6 bases). This CDR3 has 15 amino acids. The germline V gene encodes CDR1 SGHVS and CDR2 FNYEAQ. The CDR3 reads CDSSFIGGLGTEAFF. For the CDR3, the DNA is TGTGACAGCAGCTTTATTGGGGGCCTGGGCACTGAAGCTTTCTTT.

This clonotype was counted a few times. This chain's CDR3 is CASSYRRGGYNEQFF. The CDR3 bases are TGTGCCAGCAGTTACCGGCGGGGGGGCTACAATGAGCAGTTCTTC. The V gene is TRBV6-5, the J gene TRBJ2-1; 9 bases are a match to TRBD2. The CDR3 contains 15 residues. J was trimmed by 3 bases and V by 2 bases; bases with no gene match: 2. The germline gives CDR1 MNHEY, CDR2 SVGAGI.

This clonotype was picked up a small number of times. The chain is built from TRBV7-9 and TRBJ1-2, with D perhaps matching TRBD1 (6 bases). In germline, CDR1 is SEHNR, CDR2 FQNEAQ (reference sequence). V shed 8 bases and J shed 6 bases, with 16 bases lying between them. The CDR3 is 13 amino acids. The CDR3 is CASANNRDDGYTF. The CDR3 nucleotides read TGTGCCAGCGCAAATAACAGGGACGATGGCTACACCTTC.

At least ten counts were recorded for this clonotype. The rearrangement links TRBV24-1 to TRBJ1-2, with 7 bases fitting TRBD1. V shed 1 base and J 7 bases; nucleotides not matched to a gene: 17. CDR3 length equals 18 residues. In germline, CDR1 is KGHDR, CDR2 SFDVKD. The CDR3 sequence: CATSDFGPPRDRHSGYTF. The CDR3 nucleotides read TGTGCCACCAGTGATTTTGGTCCACCCCGGGACAGACACTCTGGCTACACCTTC.

This clonotype came up many times. The chain is built from TRBV6-6 and TRBJ1-1; D not certain. Germline V gene lookup returns CDR1 MNHNY and CDR2 SVGAGI (reference sequence). The CDR3 covers 13 residues. V dropped 7 bases and J dropped 7 bases, with 16 bases sitting between them. CDR3 coding DNA: TGTGCCAGCACCTACTCGCCCTCGATTGAAGCTTTCTTT. It translates to CASTYSPSIEAFF.

The V and J genes are TRBV11-3 and TRBJ1-1, with D maybe TRBD1 (6 bases). With 9 bases removed from V and 3 bases from J, the gap between germline ends came to 11 bases. Germline assignment: CDR1 SGHNT and CDR2 YENEEA. This CDR3 has 12 amino acids. As DNA, the CDR3 is TGTGCCAGTCAGGGGCGGTACACTGAAGCTTTCTTT. Translation gives CASQGRYTEAFF.

The chain recombines TRBV6-2 or TRBV6-3 with TRBJ2-1, with D perhaps matching TRBD1 or TRBD2 (6 bases each). Per the germline V gene, CDR1 is MNHEY and CDR2 is SVGEGT. The CDR3 contains 16 residues. V lost 2 bases and J lost 4, with 15 bases in between. CDR3: CASSYMGGRTYNEQFF. CDR3 DNA sequence: TGTGCCAGCAGTTACATGGGGGGCCGCACATACAATGAGCAGTTCTTC.

This clonotype has ten or more counts. The genes are TRBV6-5 and TRBJ1-2; 8 nucleotides align to TRBD1. Germline V CDR1 and CDR2: MNHEY, SVGAGI. The CDR3 runs 15 residues. With V trimmed by 6 bases and J by 3 bases, 9 bases remained unmatched. For the CDR3, the DNA is TGTGCCAGCAGCCTACAGGGGGATCTGCACTATGGCTACACCTTC. It specifies CASSLQGDLHYGYTF.

This clonotype was found a few times. V is TRBV10-3 and J is TRBJ1-5; D is possibly TRBD1 (6 bases). Looked up from germline, CDR1 is ENHRY and CDR2 is SYGVKD. Deletions cut 4 bases from V and 1 base from J, with 11 bases between. This CDR3 comprises 15 residues. This chain's CDR3 is CAISAGAQSNQPQHF. Here the CDR3 DNA reads TGTGCCATCAGTGCGGGGGCGCAAAGCAATCAGCCCCAGCATTTT.

V usage is TRBV20-1 and J usage is TRBJ1-1; D is undetermined. Germline V CDR1 and CDR2: DFQATT, SNEGSKA (reference sequence). With 6 bases removed from V and 8 bases from J, the gap between germline ends came to 16 bases. The CDR3 runs 12 residues. Here the CDR3 reads CSARHSSGEAFF. In nucleotides, the CDR3 is TGCAGTGCCAGACACTCCTCGGGGGAAGCTTTCTTT.